Given below is one T cell receptor (beta chain) in context. This record comes from a study of blood T cell repertoires in COVID-19. The J segment lost 3 bases and the V segment lost 5 bases, leaving 6 bases of the junction unmatched. CDR1 is SGHVS, CDR2 FQNEAQ, per germline. CDR3 length: 14 residues. Per the original methods: Reference gene primer amplification in the assay estimated nucleated cell counts. Data came from immunoSEQ multiplex PCR; TCRdb stores just in-frame clones and leaves some out. V and J calls and clone size are copied from that table; D and trimming were computed from the DNA. The sample holds under 300,000 clones, 89% seen once. Residents of about two dozen US areas, aged roughly 18 to 90 years, made up the participants. Clinical history as reported by participants underpinned cohort assignment.

Sequenced material: PBMCs or T cells enriched from blood (not recorded which). This TCR came from an older woman who had recovered from COVID-19. The V call is TRBV7-8, the J call TRBJ2-7; TRBD1 matches 8 bases. The CDR3 reads CASSDGQGYYEQYF. The CDR3 bases are TGTGCCAGCAGCGACGGACAGGGATACTACGAGCAGTACTTC.